These 10 T cell receptor beta chains were sequenced from one sample in a study of identical twins. TCRdb re-called the 5' RACE reads with MiXCR, one entry per CDR3 protein. The repertoire holds under 400,000 distinct CDR3 sequences, 8.5% to 10% seen once, with about 8.1% in the top ten. Material: naive T cells sorted from blood. The receptor source for this set is a woman in her forties or fifties in good health.

The sample holds a few counts of this clonotype. The chain combines TRBV6-5 with TRBJ1-1; 7 bases align to TRBD1. The CDR3 has 15 residues. With 5 bases clipped from V and 4 bases from J, the junction kept 10 bases outside the gene matches. The germline V gene has CDR1 MNHEY and CDR2 SVGAGI. The CDR3 DNA reads as TGTGCCAGCAGTCCCCTAGGGGGCGAGGGCACTGAAGCTTTCTTT. Protein: CASSPLGGEGTEAFF.

This sequence joins TRBV19 and TRBJ2-4; possibly TRBD1 or TRBD2 for D (5 bases each). Germline V gives CDR1 LNHDA, CDR2 SQIVND (reference sequence). Between the trimmed V and J ends, which lost 3 bases and 4 bases, there was a span of 16 bases. The length of the CDR3 is 16 residues. The CDR3 coding sequence is TGTGCCAGTAGTATGCCGGGGCTCGGAGAGAAAAACATTCAGTACTTC. It translates to CASSMPGLGEKNIQYF.

This clonotype was seen at least ten times. The chain is built from TRBV6-5 and TRBJ2-5; 11 bases fit TRBD2. V lost 2 bases, J lost 0 bases, and 2 bases stayed unmatched. CDR1 is MNHEY, CDR2 SVGAGI, per germline. The CDR3 has 16 amino acids. The CDR3 nucleotides read TGTGCCAGCAGTTACCGGACTAGCGGGCACCAAGAGACCCAGTACTTC. It codes for CASSYRTSGHQETQYF.

This clonotype was found a few times. The V call is TRBV4-1, the J call TRBJ2-5; TRBD1 agrees at 9 bases. Germline CDR1 and CDR2: MGHRA and YSYEKL. The V gene end was trimmed by 6 bases and the J gene end by 5 bases; junction bases not matched to a gene: 10. This CDR3 is built from 15 residues. The CDR3 sequence: CASRGWGGTGETQYF. CDR3 DNA sequence: TGCGCCAGCAGGGGATGGGGGGGGACAGGGGAGACCCAGTACTTC.

This clonotype was observed a handful of times. The chain has TRBV27 and TRBJ2-1; D gene ambiguous. CDR1 is MNHEY, CDR2 SMNVEV, per germline (reference sequence). The CDR3 totals 12 residues. V lost 5 bases to trimming and J lost 10 bases, with 12 bases between them. This CDR3 is CASSRISDEQFF. The CDR3 DNA reads as TGTGCCAGCAGTCGTATAAGTGACGAGCAGTTCTTC.

This clonotype was counted at least ten times. The chain links TRBV7-8 to TRBJ1-5, with D uncertain. Per the germline V gene, CDR1 is SGHVS and CDR2 is FQNEAQ. Trimming removed 5 bases from V and 3 bases from J, with 11 bases in between. The CDR3 contains 14 residues. Here the CDR3 reads CASSTDTINQPQHF. For the CDR3, the DNA is TGTGCCAGCAGCACTGACACGATCAATCAGCCCCAGCATTTT.

This clonotype has only a few counts. This chain joins TRBV6-5 and TRBJ2-7, with 13 nucleotides matching TRBD2. The CDR3 is 16 amino acids. With 5 bases clipped from V and 7 bases from J, the junction kept 11 bases outside the gene matches. Germline V CDR1 and CDR2: MNHEY, SVGAGI. Here the CDR3 DNA reads TGTGCCAGCAGTCCCCCAGGACTAGCGGGAGTTTGGGAGCAGTACTTC. The encoded protein is CASSPPGLAGVWEQYF.

This chain links TRBV5-1 with TRBJ2-3; 9 bases are shared with TRBD1. Trimming removed 4 bases from V and 4 bases from J; junction bases left unmatched: 4. CDR3 length: 14 residues. In germline, CDR1 is SGHRS, CDR2 YFSETQ. The CDR3 is CASSPGQGADTQYF. For the CDR3, the DNA is TGCGCCAGCAGCCCGGGACAGGGTGCAGATACGCAGTATTTT.

V and J are TRBV10-3 and TRBJ2-1, with 7 bases that match TRBD2. The CDR3 is 12 amino acids. V lost 11 bases and J lost 8; bases outside the gene matches: 9. Per the germline V gene, CDR1 is ENHRY and CDR2 is SYGVKD. CDR3 protein: CASLTRGDEQFF. The CDR3 coding sequence is TGTGCCTCACTGACCCGGGGGGATGAGCAGTTCTTC.

This clonotype was counted at least ten times. V gene TRBV12-3 or TRBV12-4 combines with J gene TRBJ2-5; maybe TRBD2 (5 bases). Trimming took off 3 bases at V and 4 bases at J, with 12 bases between the two ends. This CDR3 has 14 amino acids. The CDR3 is CASSFPSGIETQYF. The CDR3 bases are TGTGCCAGCAGTTTCCCATCGGGAATAGAGACCCAGTACTTC.